Below are 32 T cell receptor beta chains sequenced from a single sample in a study of T cell repertoires in cytomegalovirus infection. TCRdb re-called the reads through MiXCR, storing one row per CDR3 protein. This table holds about 530,000 distinct CDR3 sequences, 26% found once. Sequenced input: PBMCs. Receptor source: a human donor in good health (CMV status not recorded). Some clones in this sample may be carry-over from other donors' samples.

The V gene is TRBV19, the J gene TRBJ2-5; 13 bases fit TRBD2. Germline V gene lookup returns CDR1 LNHDA and CDR2 SQIVND (reference sequence). The V segment lost 5 bases and the J segment 4 bases; nucleotides outside the gene matches: 10. The CDR3 length is 17 residues. The CDR3 nucleotides are TGTGCCAGTAGTCCGGGTTGGACTAGCGGGAGATCAGAGACCCAGTACTTC. The encoded protein is CASSPGWTSGRSETQYF.

This clonotype was detected only a few times. The chain is built from TRBV12-3 or TRBV12-4 and TRBJ2-5; TRBD2 aligns across 8 bases. The CDR3 is 15 amino acids. Germline trimming cut 2 bases from V and 7 bases from J; bases unmatched to any gene: 9. The CDR3 coding sequence is TGTGCCAGCAGTTTATTTGGCGGGGGGCTTGGGACCCAGTACTTC. Translated: CASSLFGGGLGTQYF.

The chain combines TRBV11-3 with TRBJ2-5; D ambiguous. Germline assignment: CDR1 SGHNT and CDR2 YENEEA. This CDR3 spans 12 amino acids. V lost 5 bases and J lost 4, with 8 bases in between. Here the CDR3 DNA reads TGTGCCAGCAGCCAGGAATCAGAGACCCAGTACTTC. Encoded protein: CASSQESETQYF. The whole variable domain, filled in from reference TRBV11-3 and TRBJ2-5, reads EAGVVQSPRYKIIEKKQPVAFWCNPISGHNTLYWYLQNLGQGPELLIRYENEEAVDDSQLPKDRFSAERLKGVDSTLKIQPAELGDSAVYLCASSQESETQYFGPGTRLLVL.

This clonotype was detected many times. V and J are TRBV7-2 and TRBJ2-7, with 8 bases aligning to TRBD2. Germline V lookup: CDR1 SGHTA, CDR2 FQGNSA. Germline trimming cut 3 bases from V and 3 bases from J; bases unmatched to any gene: 7. This CDR3 has 15 residues. The CDR3 DNA reads as TGTGCCAGCAGCTTTGGTACTAGCGGATACTACGAGCAGTACTTC. It yields the protein CASSFGTSGYYEQYF. Supplemented by reference TRBV7-2 and TRBJ2-7, the full variable domain reads GAGVSQSPSNKVTEKGKDVELRCDPISGHTALYWYRQSLGQGLEFLIYFQGNSAPDKSGLPSDRFSAERTGGSVSTLTIQRTQQEDSAVYLCASSFGTSGYYEQYFGPGTRLTVT.

The sample holds many counts of this clonotype. The chain couples TRBV6-5 to TRBJ2-1; D is possibly TRBD2 (5 bases). The CDR3 is made up of 13 amino acids. The V gene's germline CDR1 is MNHEY and CDR2 SVGAGI. V lost 1 base and J 8 bases, leaving 9 bases between the germline ends. The CDR3 region has the DNA TGTGCCAGCAGTTACTGGGAGAAAGATGAGCAGTTCTTC. Its protein product is CASSYWEKDEQFF.

This clonotype was recorded many times. This chain links TRBV7-2 with TRBJ2-3; 8 bases map to TRBD1. CDR1 SGHTA and CDR2 FQGNSA come from the germline V gene. This CDR3 has 16 amino acids. With 1 base clipped from V and 4 bases from J, the junction kept 7 bases outside the gene matches. CDR3 bases: TGTGCCAGCAGCTTAGTCGGACAGGGTGCGGCAGATACGCAGTATTTT. Protein product: CASSLVGQGAADTQYF.

This chain joins TRBV7-4 and TRBJ2-2, with D perhaps matching TRBD1 (7 bases). Germline loops: CDR1 SGHVT, CDR2 SQSDAQ. Trimming shortened V by 2 bases and J by 4 bases, and 11 bases separated the two germline ends. This CDR3 is built from 15 residues. The DNA of the CDR3 is TGTGCCAGCAGCTTATACAGGGGAGGCACCGGGGAGCTGTTTTTT. It codes for CASSLYRGGTGELFF.

The chain recombines TRBV11-2 with TRBJ2-1; the match to TRBD2 covers 8 bases. V shed 5 bases and J 3 bases; nucleotides not matched to a gene: 3. Per germline, CDR1 SGHAT and CDR2 FQNNGV. This CDR3 contains 14 residues. The DNA of the CDR3 is TGTGCCAGCAGCGGAGGGACTAGCTACAATGAGCAGTTCTTC. Translation: CASSGGTSYNEQFF.

This clonotype turned up a few times. J is TRBJ1-3 and V is TRBV2; D unresolved. Trimming pared 3 bases from V and 0 bases from J, leaving 6 bases between. This CDR3 region has 14 residues. CDR1 is SNHLY and CDR2 is FYNNEI in the germline V gene. The CDR3 coding sequence is TGTGCCAGCAGTGATAAGTACTCTGGAAACACCATATATTTT. Its protein is CASSDKYSGNTIYF.

This clonotype showed up just a few times. CDR3 in DNA: TGTGCCAGCAGCGACGGGGGCCTGACACCCCACACTGAAGCTTTCTTT. As protein: CASSDGGLTPHTEAFF. The chain has TRBV6-2 or TRBV6-3 and TRBJ1-1; perhaps TRBD1 as D (6 bases). The V gene's germline CDR1 is MNHEY and CDR2 SVGEGT. Trimming stripped 6 bases from V and 3 bases from J, with 20 bases between. The CDR3 covers 16 residues.

This clonotype appeared a few times. This chain links TRBV12-3 or TRBV12-4 with TRBJ2-1; perhaps TRBD2 as D (6 bases). This CDR3 is built from 12 residues. Between the trimmed V and J ends, which lost 8 bases and 10 bases, there was a span of 15 bases. CDR3 DNA: TGTGCCAGCCGCGGGGACCTTTCGGAGCAGTTCTTC. Encoded protein: CASRGDLSEQFF.

This clonotype has more than one count but fewer than ten. This rearrangement joins TRBV7-2 to TRBJ2-2; TRBD1 agrees at 7 bases. With V trimmed by 5 bases and J by 5 bases, 8 bases remained unmatched. The CDR3 spans 15 residues. CDR1 SGHTA and CDR2 FQGNSA come from the germline V gene. The CDR3 DNA follows: TGTGCCAGCAGCCAGGGGGTAGGACCGACCGGGGAGCTGTTTTTT. This codes for CASSQGVGPTGELFF.

In this sample, this clonotype turned up a few times. The chain links TRBV2 to TRBJ2-3; 14 bases line up with TRBD2. Germline trimming cut 6 bases from V and 1 base from J; bases unmatched to any gene: 9. The CDR3 runs 18 residues. Germline V gene sequence: CDR1 SNHLY, CDR2 FYNNEI. Here the CDR3 DNA reads TGTGCCAGCAGGCTCCGACTAGCGGGAGGGCCAGGCACAGATACGCAGTATTTT. Encoded protein: CASRLRLAGGPGTDTQYF.

The rearrangement uses TRBV6-6 and TRBJ2-1, with D possibly being TRBD1 (5 bases). Germline V gene data show CDR1 as MNHNY and CDR2 as SVGAGI (reference sequence). The V end was cut by 0 bases, the J end by 3 bases, with 15 bases between. The CDR3 extends over 17 amino acids. The CDR3 nucleotides are TGTGCCAGCAGTTACTCGACTCTCCAGGGCCACTACAATGAGCAGTTCTTC. This codes for CASSYSTLQGHYNEQFF.

The CDR3 sequence is CASSPFSGSYEQYF. The CDR3 DNA reads as TGTGCCAGCAGTCCCTTCAGCGGGAGCTACGAGCAGTACTTC. V is TRBV6-5 and J is TRBJ2-7, with 8 bases identical to TRBD2. Germline V CDR1 and CDR2: MNHEY, SVGAGI. This CDR3 has 14 residues. V lost 5 bases and J lost 3; bases outside the gene matches: 6.

This rearrangement joins TRBV28 to TRBJ2-3, with D unclear. V dropped 3 bases and J dropped 7 bases, with 14 bases sitting between them. Germline V gene lookup returns CDR1 MDHEN and CDR2 SYDVKM. The CDR3 runs 14 residues. The CDR3 DNA follows: TGTGCCAGCAGTTTTGCCACAAGTATGAATACGCAGTATTTT. Translating gives CASSFATSMNTQYF. Combining the CDR3 with reference TRBV28 and TRBJ2-3 gives the whole variable domain DVKVTQSSRYLVKRTGEKVFLECVQDMDHENMFWYRQDPGLGLRLIYFSYDVKMKEKGDIPEGYSVSREKKERFSLILESASTNQTSMYLCASSFATSMNTQYFGPGTRLTVL.

This clonotype came up many times. This chain uses TRBV7-2 with TRBJ2-2, with D perhaps matching TRBD2 (6 bases). V shed 5 bases and J shed 1 base, with 11 bases lying between them. Germline V gives CDR1 SGHTA, CDR2 FQGNSA. The CDR3 consists of 15 residues. Written as DNA, the CDR3 is TGTGCCAGCAGCACCGGGGACTGGAACACCGGGGAGCTGTTTTTT. Protein sequence: CASSTGDWNTGELFF.

CDR3 sequence (DNA): TGTGCCAGCAGCGATCACTTAACCTATAATTCACCCCTCCACTTT. It yields the protein CASSDHLTYNSPLHF. The rearrangement links TRBV7-6 to TRBJ1-6; D unresolved. The CDR3 is made up of 15 amino acids. V was trimmed by 5 bases and J by 2 bases, leaving 10 bases between them. Looked up from germline, CDR1 is SGHVS and CDR2 is FNYEAQ.

Ten or more counts support this clonotype. V is TRBV7-2 and J is TRBJ2-1; 7 nucleotides line up with TRBD1. The germline CDR1 and CDR2 sequences are SGHTA and FQGNSA. The CDR3 totals 18 residues. With 4 bases clipped from V and 4 bases from J, the junction kept 16 bases outside the gene matches. CDR3 DNA: TGTGCCAGCAGCTCGGACAGGTTAAAAGGGGATCTTTACAATGAGCAGTTCTTC. This gives the protein CASSSDRLKGDLYNEQFF.

The chain has TRBV4-1 and TRBJ2-1; 10 nucleotides align to TRBD2. The trim removed 1 base at V and 6 bases at J, leaving 9 bases unmatched. This CDR3 spans 17 amino acids. Germline CDR1 MGHRA, CDR2 YSYEKL. CDR3 nucleotides: TGCGCCAGCAGCCAAGTTACCTTTCTAGCGGGAGTCAATGAGCAGTTCTTC. It codes for CASSQVTFLAGVNEQFF.

This chain connects TRBV18 to TRBJ2-3, with 9 nucleotides matching TRBD1. This CDR3 comprises 16 residues. Germline V gene data show CDR1 as KGHSH and CDR2 as LQKENI. J gave up 1 base and V 0 bases, and 2 bases lay outside the gene matches. CDR3: CASSPPRQGGTDTQYF. CDR3 coding DNA: TGTGCCAGCTCACCACCTAGACAGGGGGGCACAGATACGCAGTATTTT.

This chain uses TRBV11-3 with TRBJ1-6, with unresolved D. From germline, CDR1 is SGHNT and CDR2 YENEEA. Trimming stripped 1 base from V and 4 bases from J, with 11 bases between. The CDR3 is made up of 16 amino acids. The CDR3 DNA reads as TGTGCCAGCAGCTTAGGAGATCGACGGTATAATTCACCCCTCCACTTT. Encoded protein: CASSLGDRRYNSPLHF.

This clonotype was observed at least ten times. The chain carries TRBV12-3 or TRBV12-4 and TRBJ1-5; perhaps TRBD1 as D (5 bases). The CDR3 is 19 amino acids. V lost 3 bases to trimming and J lost 5 bases, with 26 bases between them. The CDR3 region is CASSFFFFGRQGPYQPQHF. The CDR3, as DNA: TGTGCCAGCAGTTTCTTCTTCTTTGGGAGGCAGGGCCCTTATCAGCCCCAGCATTTT.

This clonotype was found once. The chain joins TRBV7-3 to TRBJ1-1; D not certain. From germline, CDR1 is SGHTA and CDR2 FQGTGA. V was shortened by 7 bases and J by 4 bases, with 16 bases between the two germline ends. This CDR3 comprises 14 residues. The CDR3 sequence: CASTTQAAGTEAFF. CDR3 coding DNA: TGTGCCAGCACCACGCAGGCAGCTGGCACTGAAGCTTTCTTT.

The V gene is TRBV2, the J gene TRBJ1-1; possible D gene TRBD1, 6 bases. Germline assignment: CDR1 SNHLY and CDR2 FYNNEI. V lost 11 bases to trimming and J lost 7 bases, with 20 bases between them. This CDR3 is 13 amino acids long. CDR3: CASRFDGQFEAFF. CDR3 DNA sequence: TGTGCCTCCAGATTCGATGGACAGTTTGAAGCTTTCTTT.

The table lists this clonotype with many counts. The chain recombines TRBV7-2 with TRBJ1-2, with 7 positions matching TRBD1. Germline values: CDR1 SGHTA, CDR2 FQGNSA. The CDR3 totals 15 residues. V was pared by 4 bases and J by 1 base, with 6 bases of the junction left unmatched. Written as DNA, the CDR3 is TGTGCCAGCAGCTCAACAGGGGCCAATAACTATGGCTACACCTTC. This translates into CASSSTGANNYGYTF. The whole variable domain, remainder taken from reference TRBV7-2 and TRBJ1-2, is GAGVSQSPSNKVTEKGKDVELRCDPISGHTALYWYRQSLGQGLEFLIYFQGNSAPDKSGLPSDRFSAERTGGSVSTLTIQRTQQEDSAVYLCASSSTGANNYGYTFGSGTRLTVV.

There are a few counts of this clonotype. CDR3 nucleotide sequence: TGCGCCAGCAGCCAAGATCCCTGGGCAATAAGGACTGAAGCTTTCTTT. This encodes CASSQDPWAIRTEAFF. V gene TRBV4-1 combines with J gene TRBJ1-1; no clear D gene. The CDR3 has 16 amino acids. Germline CDR1 is MGHRA and CDR2 is YSYEKL. The V gene lost 0 bases and the J gene lost 5 bases, with 16 bases spanning the gap.

The J gene is TRBJ1-3, the V gene TRBV10-3, with D perhaps matching TRBD1 (5 bases). CDR1 is ENHRY and CDR2 is SYGVKD in the germline V gene. Between the trimmed V and J ends, which lost 0 bases and 3 bases, there was a span of 9 bases. The CDR3 has 15 amino acids. In DNA form, the CDR3 reads TGTGCCATCAGTGAGTCGGGGGTCAGTGGAAACACCATATATTTT. It specifies CAISESGVSGNTIYF.

This clonotype was detected ten times or more. The chain couples TRBV4-1 to TRBJ2-1; 8 positions match TRBD1. Germline CDR1 is MGHRA and CDR2 is YSYEKL. The CDR3 has 16 amino acids. The J segment lost 4 bases and the V segment lost 2 bases, leaving 7 bases of the junction unmatched. DNA of the CDR3: TGCGCCAGCAGCCAACTCCGGGACAGGACATACAATGAGCAGTTCTTC. Translation gives CASSQLRDRTYNEQFF.

This clonotype came up once. The rearrangement links TRBV29-1 to TRBJ2-5, with D maybe TRBD1 (6 bases). Germline V gene lookup returns CDR1 SQVTM and CDR2 ANQGSEA. This CDR3 has 12 residues. V was trimmed by 5 bases and J by 4 bases, leaving 11 bases between them. DNA of the CDR3: TGCAGCGTTTCCCAGGGGCGAGAGACCCAGTACTTC. Encoded protein: CSVSQGRETQYF. The full variable domain, with the rest looked up from reference TRBV29-1 and TRBJ2-5, is SAVISQKPSRDICQRGTSLTIQCQVDSQVTMMFWYRQQPGQSLTLIATANQGSEATYESGFVIDKFPISRPNLTFSTLTVSNMSPEDSSIYLCSVSQGRETQYFGPGTRLLVL.

The chain carries TRBV7-9 and TRBJ1-5, with D maybe TRBD1 (5 bases). Trimming pared 4 bases from V and 7 bases from J, leaving 11 bases between. The CDR3 sequence is 13 residues long. From germline, CDR1 is SEHNR and CDR2 FQNEAQ (reference sequence). In DNA form, the CDR3 reads TGTGCCAGCAGCTCCTCGGGGCGCCAGCCCCAGCATTTT. It encodes CASSSSGRQPQHF.

CDR3 DNA sequence: TGTGCCACCAGTGATCGGGGCGGGGAGCTGTTTTTT. Residues: CATSDRGGELFF. This chain joins TRBV24-1 and TRBJ2-2, with D tentatively TRBD2 (5 bases). CDR3 length: 12 amino acids. Trimming stripped 3 bases from V and 7 bases from J, with 5 bases between. The germline V gene encodes CDR1 KGHDR and CDR2 SFDVKD.